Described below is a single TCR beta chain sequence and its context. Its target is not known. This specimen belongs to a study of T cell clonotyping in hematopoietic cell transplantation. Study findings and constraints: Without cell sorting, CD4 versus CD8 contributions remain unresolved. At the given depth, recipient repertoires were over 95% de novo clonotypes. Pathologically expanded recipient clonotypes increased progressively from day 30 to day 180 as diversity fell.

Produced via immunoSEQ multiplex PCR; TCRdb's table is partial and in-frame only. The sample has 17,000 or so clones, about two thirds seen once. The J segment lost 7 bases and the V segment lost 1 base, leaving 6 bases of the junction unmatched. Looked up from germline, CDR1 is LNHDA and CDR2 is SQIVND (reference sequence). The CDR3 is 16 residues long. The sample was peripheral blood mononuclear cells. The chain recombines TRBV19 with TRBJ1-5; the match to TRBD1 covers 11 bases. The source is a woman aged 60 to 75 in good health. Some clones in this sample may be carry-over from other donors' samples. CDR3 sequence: CASSIAGTGGRQPQHF. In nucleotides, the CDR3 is TGTGCCAGTAGTATAGCAGGGACAGGGGGGAGGCAGCCCCAGCATTTT.